Each of the 9 T cell receptor beta chains below was sequenced from the same sample in a study of T cells in tumors after PD-1 blockade (dated by TCRdb to between 2018 and 2021). The sample's time point label is to be understood as: before anti-PD-1 therapy. Receptor libraries were prepared by the immunoSEQ multiplex PCR assay. Sourced from immuneACCESS, this table was stored by TCRdb with only in-frame sequences that have V and J called. A share of the clones is absent; for the studies checked, an unresolved V gene accounts for under half, and the remainder has no known explanation. Present in this sample are roughly 50,000 clones, roughly three quarters of which were seen just once. The biggest ten clones account for 16% of the sample. Sequenced here: PBMCs, sampled before anti-PD-1 treatment. The receptors come from a human donor with basal cell carcinoma.

The genes are TRBV29-1 and TRBJ1-5; D call uncertain. The V and J ends lost 4 bases and 10 bases respectively, with 20 bases between them. CDR1 is SQVTM, CDR2 ANQGSEA, per germline. CDR3 size: 14 residues. CDR3 protein: CSVVEGRGSGPQHF. The CDR3 nucleotides are TGCAGCGTTGTTGAAGGTAGAGGTTCCGGACCCCAGCATTTT. The complete variable domain, with remaining parts taken from reference TRBV29-1 and TRBJ1-5, reads SAVISQKPSRDICQRGTSLTIQCQVDSQVTMMFWYRQQPGQSLTLIATANQGSEATYESGFVIDKFPISRPNLTFSTLTVSNMSPEDSSIYLCSVVEGRGSGPQHFGDGTRLSIL.

The V call is TRBV2, the J call TRBJ1-6; weak D call: TRBD1 (6 bases). This CDR3 region has 14 residues. CDR1 and CDR2 (germline): SNHLY, FYNNEI. Trimming took off 10 bases at V and 5 bases at J, with 15 bases between the two ends. The CDR3 here is CATTDSTNNSPLHF. The CDR3 DNA follows: TGTGCCACAACGGACAGTACTAATAATTCACCCCTCCACTTT.

This clone was counted only a few times. The CDR3 reads CSVGLGGGETQYF. CDR3 nucleotide sequence: TGCAGCGTTGGACTCGGAGGGGGGGAGACCCAGTACTTC. The chain recombines TRBV29-1 with TRBJ2-5, with D perhaps assigned TRBD1 or TRBD2 (6 bases each). Germline-derived CDR1 and CDR2 are SQVTM and ANQGSEA. The V and J ends lost 4 bases and 5 bases respectively, with 14 bases between them. This CDR3 contains 13 residues.

This rearrangement joins TRBV10-3 to TRBJ1-2; 8 bases are shared with TRBD1. Germline V gene data show CDR1 as ENHRY and CDR2 as SYGVKD. J lost 3 bases, V lost 5 bases, and 8 bases had no gene match. The CDR3 has 15 residues. In DNA, the CDR3 is TGTGCCATCAGTTCAGGGGGCGCTGGGTACTATGGCTACACCTTC. As protein: CAISSGGAGYYGYTF.

V is TRBV5-4 and J is TRBJ2-3, with 8 bases identical to TRBD1. CDR1 is SGHNT, CDR2 YYREEE, per germline (reference sequence). The CDR3 covers 15 residues. V gave up 4 bases and J gave up 6 bases; unmatched junction bases: 10. CDR3 in DNA: TGTGCCAGCAGCACTTGGCTCCAGGGGGCGGATACGCAGTATTTT. Its translation: CASSTWLQGADTQYF.

V is TRBV7-7 and J is TRBJ2-2, with TRBD1 matching 7 bases. This CDR3 has 15 amino acids. Per germline, CDR1 SSHAT and CDR2 FNYEAQ (reference sequence). Trimming at V came to 3 bases and at J to 5 bases, leaving 6 bases not matched to a gene. DNA for the CDR3: TGTGCCAGCAGCTTTGCCGGGACAGCAACCGGGGAGCTGTTTTTT. Translating it yields CASSFAGTATGELFF.

The CDR3 here is CASSLAGVTEAFF. The CDR3 DNA follows: TGTGCCAGCAGCTTAGCAGGGGTCACTGAAGCTTTCTTT. This chain uses TRBV11-1 with TRBJ1-1, with D possibly TRBD1 on 5 matching bases. The CDR3 has 13 residues. Germline values: CDR1 SGHAT, CDR2 FQDESV (reference sequence). V dropped 0 bases and J dropped 4 bases, with 6 bases sitting between them.

The chain is built from TRBV6-5 and TRBJ2-7, with a tentative D call TRBD2 (5 bases). The CDR3 totals 14 residues. Germline loops: CDR1 MNHEY, CDR2 SVGAGI. The V end lost 2 bases, the J end lost 5 bases, and 13 bases lay between the germline ends. The CDR3 region is CASSYAGTNDEQYF. CDR3 nucleotide sequence: TGTGCCAGCAGTTACGCGGGTACTAACGACGAGCAGTACTTC.

This chain connects TRBV9 to TRBJ2-1; TRBD2 matches at 14 bases. The V segment lost 2 bases and the J segment 10 bases; nucleotides outside the gene matches: 8. The CDR3 length is 16 residues. The germline gives CDR1 SGDLS, CDR2 YYNGEE. CDR3 nucleotide sequence: TGTGCCAGCAGCGTTACCGGGACTAGCGGGAGTGGAGAGCAGTTCTTC. It encodes CASSVTGTSGSGEQFF.